Following are 21 T cell receptor beta chains from one sample sequenced in a study of cytomegalovirus exposure and HLA in healthy donors. PCR used 60 Vbeta primers and 13 Jbeta primers. Using immunoSEQ multiplex PCR, the repertoire was profiled, and TCRdb retains in-frame clones only, with some absent. The sample consists of under 200,000 clones, around 85% of them appearing once. Sequenced material: PBMCs. Receptor source: a man aged 18 to 29 in good health and CMV-seropositive.

The chain uses TRBV7-6 and TRBJ2-7; D may be TRBD1 (5 bases). Trimming cost V 1 base and J 1 base, with 8 bases left between them. Germline CDR1 reads SGHVS; CDR2 reads FNYEAQ. The CDR3 runs 14 residues. Here the CDR3 reads CASSLETVSYEQYF. CDR3 nucleotide sequence: TGTGCCAGCAGCTTAGAGACAGTATCCTACGAGCAGTACTTC.

The CDR3 DNA reads TGTGCCAGCAGCTTGCAGCCCGGGACAACCTACGAGCAGTACTTC. This encodes CASSLQPGTTYEQYF. J is TRBJ2-5 and V is TRBV5-6, with D possibly matching TRBD1 (6 bases). The J call may be in error: the DNA end matches TRBJ2-7 better. Germline V gives CDR1 SGHDT, CDR2 YYEEEE. CDR3 length equals 15 residues.

The chain combines TRBV7-9 with TRBJ2-5; D may be TRBD2 (7 bases). Germline loops: CDR1 SEHNR, CDR2 FQNEAQ (reference sequence). The V gene lost 0 bases and the J gene lost 5 bases, with 13 bases spanning the gap. The CDR3 totals 15 residues. Here the CDR3 reads CASSLAAGARETQYF. The CDR3 coding sequence is TGTGCCAGCAGCTTAGCGGCGGGGGCCAGGGAGACCCAGTACTTC. Full variable domain (remainder filled in from reference TRBV7-9 and TRBJ2-5): DTGVSQNPRHKITKRGQNVTFRCDPISEHNRLYWYRQTLGQGPEFLTYFQNEAQLEKSRLLSDRFSAERPKGSFSTLEIQRTEQGDSAMYLCASSLAAGARETQYFGPGTRLLVL.

The chain combines TRBV15 with TRBJ2-5; no firm D call. The J call may not be correct, given that the DNA end is closer to TRBJ2-7. This CDR3 has 14 residues. Germline V gives CDR1 LNHNV, CDR2 YYDKDF (reference sequence). The CDR3 sequence: CATSRDFRSYEQYF. CDR3 bases: TGTGCCACCAGCAGAGATTTCCGATCCTACGAGCAGTACTTC.

This clone was counted a few times. The chain employs TRBV4-1 and TRBJ2-5; tentatively, D is TRBD1 (6 bases). This CDR3 has 14 residues. Looked up from germline, CDR1 is MGHRA and CDR2 is YSYEKL. Trimming removed 3 bases from V and 5 bases from J, with 13 bases in between. CDR3 in amino acids: CASSQVWGRETQYF. For the CDR3, the DNA is TGCGCCAGCAGCCAGGTCTGGGGGCGGGAGACCCAGTACTTC.

This sequence joins TRBV6-5 and TRBJ1-3, with D perhaps TRBD1 (5 bases). The germline V gene has CDR1 MNHEY and CDR2 SVGAGI. V dropped 6 bases and J dropped 0 bases, with 12 bases sitting between them. The CDR3 length is 15 residues. CDR3 nucleotide sequence: TGTGCCAGCAGCACGGACAAGAGCTCTGGAAACACCATATATTTT. Its translation: CASSTDKSSGNTIYF.

The chain is built from TRBV6-5 and TRBJ1-3; D not certain. The CDR3 sequence is 16 residues long. Germline V gene data show CDR1 as MNHEY and CDR2 as SVGAGI. Trimming removed 4 bases from V and 0 bases from J, with 13 bases in between. The CDR3 region is CASSFGSPSSGNTIYF. In nucleotides, the CDR3 is TGTGCCAGCAGTTTCGGGTCGCCGAGCTCTGGAAACACCATATATTTT.

The sample holds one count of this clone. For the CDR3, the DNA is TGTGCCAGCAGCCCTAGTCCCCTGGGGAACACTGAAGCTTTCTTT. This codes for CASSPSPLGNTEAFF. The chain recombines TRBV7-9 with TRBJ1-1, with D uncertain. Germline V CDR1 and CDR2: SEHNR, FQNEAQ (reference sequence). V was trimmed by 5 bases and J by 1 base, leaving 14 bases between them. This CDR3 has 15 residues.

The chain links TRBV20-1 to TRBJ1-5; no clear D. CDR1 is DFQATT, CDR2 SNEGSKA, per germline (reference sequence). V gave up 4 bases and J gave up 9 bases, with 10 bases separating them. This CDR3 comprises 11 residues. The chain's CDR3 is CSAKAPGPQHF. DNA for the CDR3: TGCAGTGCTAAGGCCCCGGGGCCCCAGCATTTT.

This chain uses TRBV7-2 with TRBJ1-2; 8 bases are shared with TRBD1. The trim removed 3 bases at V and 4 bases at J, leaving 10 bases unmatched. This CDR3 has 16 amino acids. Germline-derived CDR1 and CDR2 are SGHTA and FQGNSA. DNA for the CDR3: TGTGCCAGCAGCTTCAGCGGGACACAGGGGGGCTATGGCTACACCTTC. This translates into CASSFSGTQGGYGYTF.

The V call is TRBV5-1, the J call TRBJ2-5; 13 nucleotides align to TRBD2. Losses at the gene ends were 6 bases for V and 5 bases for J; bases not matched to a gene: 4. Germline CDR1 and CDR2: SGHRS and YFSETQ. This CDR3 spans 14 amino acids. CDR3 nucleotide sequence: TGCGCCAGCAATGAACTAGCGGGGGGGGAGACCCAGTACTTC. Encoded protein: CASNELAGGETQYF.

V and J are TRBV5-1 and TRBJ1-1; D call uncertain. Trimming removed 5 bases at V and 1 base at J, with 9 bases between. Germline V gives CDR1 SGHRS, CDR2 YFSETQ. This CDR3 has 13 amino acids. The CDR3 nucleotides are TGCGCCAGCAGTCCAAGCCCGAACACTGAAGCTTTCTTT. This translates into CASSPSPNTEAFF.

This clone was observed a few times. The chain links TRBV27 to TRBJ2-1; no firm D call. The length of the CDR3 is 12 residues. CDR1 and CDR2 from the germline V gene are MNHEY and SMNVEV (reference sequence). V was trimmed by 8 bases and J by 7 bases, leaving 12 bases between them. In nucleotides, the CDR3 is TGTGCCAGCTCTAGACTCGGTAATGAGCAGTTCTTC. Translated: CASSRLGNEQFF.

This clone was observed a handful of times. This chain joins TRBV30 and TRBJ1-1; 7 nucleotides match TRBD1. The V gene end was trimmed by 2 bases and the J gene end by 7 bases; junction bases not matched to a gene: 1. Germline CDR1 reads GTSNPN; CDR2 reads SVGIG (reference sequence). The CDR3 consists of 11 residues. The CDR3 region is CAWSRDSEAFF. DNA for the CDR3: TGTGCCTGGAGTAGGGACAGTGAAGCTTTCTTT.

The chain couples TRBV5-1 to TRBJ2-1; TRBD2 is a possible D gene (6 bases). Germline CDR1 and CDR2: SGHRS and YFSETQ. Trimming shortened V by 0 bases and J by 0 bases, and 10 bases separated the two germline ends. This CDR3 has 16 residues. The CDR3 coding sequence is TGCGCCAGCAGCTTGGGCGGGACTCCCTCCTACAATGAGCAGTTCTTC. It specifies CASSLGGTPSYNEQFF.

The V call is TRBV9, the J call TRBJ2-1; D not certain. The CDR3 loop spans 15 amino acids. Trimming took off 4 bases at V and 0 bases at J, with 11 bases between the two ends. Germline CDR1 reads SGDLS; CDR2 reads YYNGEE. The CDR3 coding sequence is TGTGCCAGCAGCCCGCAACTGAGCTCCTACAATGAGCAGTTCTTC. Translating gives CASSPQLSSYNEQFF.

Note on this clone: Other DNA variants within this sample encode the same CDR3. This sequence joins TRBV7-2 and TRBJ2-7; D is perhaps TRBD2 (6 bases). The CDR3 is 15 residues long. V gave up 2 bases and J gave up 4 bases, with 15 bases separating them. Germline V gene data show CDR1 as SGHTA and CDR2 as FQGNSA. The CDR3 DNA reads TGTGCCAGCAGCTTAAATAGCGGAGAACCTTACGAGCAGTACTTC. Protein product: CASSLNSGEPYEQYF.

This clone was detected only a few times. The V call is TRBV7-2, the J call TRBJ1-5; no reliable D call. CDR1 is SGHTA, CDR2 FQGNSA, per germline. V was clipped by 1 base and J by 3 bases, with 7 bases between them. The CDR3 has 14 residues. In DNA form, the CDR3 reads TGTGCCAGCAGCTTAGGGGCAGCCAATCAGCCCCAGCATTTT. It is translated as CASSLGAANQPQHF.

This chain connects TRBV28 to TRBJ1-2; 7 bases are shared with TRBD1. The CDR3 loop spans 12 amino acids. V gave up 6 bases and J gave up 7 bases; unmatched junction bases: 5. From germline, CDR1 is MDHEN and CDR2 SYDVKM. Here the CDR3 reads CASSLGTAGYTF. As DNA, the CDR3 is TGTGCCAGCAGCCTCGGGACAGCTGGCTACACCTTC.

This chain connects TRBV6-5 to TRBJ2-5; D ambiguous. CDR3 size: 15 residues. CDR1 MNHEY and CDR2 SVGAGI come from the germline V gene. Trimming stripped 1 base from V and 4 bases from J, with 13 bases between. CDR3 region: CASSYFGPAVETQYF. As DNA, the CDR3 is TGTGCCAGCAGTTACTTTGGGCCAGCAGTAGAGACCCAGTACTTC.

This clone has a handful of counts. The V and J genes are TRBV6-4 and TRBJ1-1, with D perhaps TRBD1 (5 bases). There are 13 residues in the CDR3. V lost 3 bases and J 7 bases, leaving 12 bases between the germline ends. CDR1 MRHNA and CDR2 SNTAGT come from the germline V gene. The CDR3 DNA reads TGTGCCAGCAGTGAAGAGTGGGGACTTGAAGCTTTCTTT. It specifies CASSEEWGLEAFF.